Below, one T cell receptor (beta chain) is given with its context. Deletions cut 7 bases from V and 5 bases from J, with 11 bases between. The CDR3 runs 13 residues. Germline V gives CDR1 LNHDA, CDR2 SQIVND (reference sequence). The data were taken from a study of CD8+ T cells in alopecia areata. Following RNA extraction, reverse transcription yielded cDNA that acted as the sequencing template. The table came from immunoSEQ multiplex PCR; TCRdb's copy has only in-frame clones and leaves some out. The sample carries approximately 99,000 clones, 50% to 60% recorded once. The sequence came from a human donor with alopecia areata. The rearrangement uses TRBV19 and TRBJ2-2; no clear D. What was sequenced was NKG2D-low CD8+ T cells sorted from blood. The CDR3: CASTDPGTGELFF. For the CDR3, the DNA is TGTGCCAGTACAGACCCCGGGACCGGGGAGCTGTTTTTT.